The entry below gives a single T cell receptor (beta chain) sequence along with its context. This clone was picked up a small number of times. No antigen is known for it. No clone much larger than this one lies a single base away; base qualities are absent. To prepare the library, the immunoSEQ multiplex PCR assay was applied. Per the source publication's procedure: A statistical classification framework was built for diagnosing cytomegalovirus status from the catalog of TCR beta chain sequences. Here the immuneACCESS table is served through TCRdb, limited to in-frame sequences with V and J called. Missing clones are a known gap in these copies; in checked studies unresolved V genes cover under half, and the rest lacks a known reason. V and J calls plus clone size are reproduced from that table; the DNA served to infer D and trimming. This sample gives about 360,000 clones in total; 75% to 90% of them show up just once. The biggest ten clones account for 0.83% of the sample.

This record belongs to a study of cytomegalovirus exposure and HLA in healthy donors (dated 2017 in TCRdb). Turning to the overall study: According to a later analysis, one platform produced both the 110 or so validation repertoires and the 550 to 800 repertoires of the first cohort. A separate validation cohort of over a hundred different subjects was used in addition to the 666-subject first cohort. The study aimed to test whether cataloging public T cell receptors could reveal signatures of past pathogen exposure. The study combined high-throughput TCR immunosequencing, statistical association of individual TCRs with disease status, and machine learning to predict cytomegalovirus infection status. Study-wide findings and limitations: According to the authors, the approach could potentially be generalized to other disease states and immunological phenotypes. While some public TCRs were present in many individuals, most TCR sequences turned up only very rarely across donors. Three of the identified cytomegalovirus-associated TCR beta chains were confirmed in vitro to be specific for cytomegalovirus antigens. Of the cluster scores, around 95% were above 0 in a later analysis, which found that TCRs clustered in the first cohort also tended to co-occur in the 120 validation repertoires. All 120 or so repertoires were used to score co-occurrence in the validation cohort in a later analysis, because that analysis had no HLA typing for the cohort. The classifier was reported to diagnose cytomegalovirus status with high specificity and sensitivity in both the original and validation cohorts. In the study, approximately 150 TCR beta chains were listed as associated with cytomegalovirus.

Separate from the roughly 630-subject first cohort, the validation cohort of some 130 subjects was the group to which the donors belonged. For CDR1 and CDR2, the germline V gene lists SQVTM and ANQGSEA. The CDR3 sequence holds 11 residues, the cysteine and phenylalanine included. Only the CDR3 portion is preserved as DNA: 33 bases, with reading frame beginning at the first base. The trim is 4 bases for V and 8 bases for J, with a gap of 11 bases between the germline ends. The sequencing input was PBMCs. This receptor was obtained from a woman aged 18-29 years in good health and CMV-seronegative. The chain is made from TRBV29-1 and TRBJ1-2; TRBD1 is possibly the D segment (5 matching bases). DNA sequence: TGCAGCGTTGTACGGGGGGAAGGCTACACCTTC. Translated, this gives CSVVRGEGYTF.